The sample holds many counts of the clone carrying this T cell receptor beta chain. Its antigen is undetermined. CDR3 length equals 18 residues. CDR1 and CDR2 from the germline V gene are DFQATT and SNEGSKA (reference sequence). The germline V and J ends were trimmed by 1 base and 1 base, with 17 bases remaining between them. TCRdb re-derived calls from the 5' RACE reads in MiXCR, one entry per CDR3 protein. This table has fewer than 550,000 distinct CDR3 sequences, under 5.5% appearing once. The data were taken from a study of CD8 T cells in ankylosing spondylitis. General observations from the study: Fewer than ten highly homologous variants made up a TCR beta motif that seemed to typify ankylosing spondylitis blood.

V usage is TRBV20-1 and J usage is TRBJ1-6; TRBD1 is a possible D gene (5 bases). The source of this sequence is a male donor with ankylosing spondylitis. The sample comprised blood, either unsorted or a sorted T cell fraction (not recorded which). The CDR3 region has the DNA TGCAGTGCTAGAGTAGAGGGGCGGTCGGGTTCCTATAATTCACCCCTCCACTTT. Translating it yields CSARVEGRSGSYNSPLHF.